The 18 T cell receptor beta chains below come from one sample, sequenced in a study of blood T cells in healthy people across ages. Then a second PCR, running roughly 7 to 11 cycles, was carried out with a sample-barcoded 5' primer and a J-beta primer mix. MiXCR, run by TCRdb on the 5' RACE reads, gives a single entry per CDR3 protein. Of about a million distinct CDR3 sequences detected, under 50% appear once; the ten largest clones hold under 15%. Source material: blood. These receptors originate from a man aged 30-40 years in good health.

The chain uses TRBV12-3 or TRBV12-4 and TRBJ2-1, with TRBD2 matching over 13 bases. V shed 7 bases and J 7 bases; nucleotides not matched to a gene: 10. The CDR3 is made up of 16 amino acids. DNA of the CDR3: TGTGCCAGCACCGAATCCGGGACTAGCGGGAAGAATGAGCAGTTCTTC. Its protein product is CASTESGTSGKNEQFF.

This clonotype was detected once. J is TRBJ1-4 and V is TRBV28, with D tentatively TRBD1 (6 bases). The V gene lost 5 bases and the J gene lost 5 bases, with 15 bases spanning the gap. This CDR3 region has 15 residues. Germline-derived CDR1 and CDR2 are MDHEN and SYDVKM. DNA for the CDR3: TGTGCCAGCAGTAAGACAGGTGGGGGGAATGAAAAACTGTTTTTT. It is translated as CASSKTGGGNEKLFF.

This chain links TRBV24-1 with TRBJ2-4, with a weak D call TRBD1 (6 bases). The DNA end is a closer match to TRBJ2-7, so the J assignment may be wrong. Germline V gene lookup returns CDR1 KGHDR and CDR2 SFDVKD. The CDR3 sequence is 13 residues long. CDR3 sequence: CATSDNRAYEQYF. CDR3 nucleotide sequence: TGTGCCACCAGTGATAACAGGGCCTACGAGCAGTACTTC.

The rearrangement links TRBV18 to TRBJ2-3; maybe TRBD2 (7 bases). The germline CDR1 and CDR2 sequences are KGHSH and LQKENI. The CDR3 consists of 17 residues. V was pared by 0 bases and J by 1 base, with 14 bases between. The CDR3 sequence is CASSPPGRGGGTDTQYF. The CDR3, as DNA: TGTGCCAGCTCACCACCTGGACGCGGGGGCGGCACAGATACGCAGTATTTT. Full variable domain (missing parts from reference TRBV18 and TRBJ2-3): NAGVMQNPRHLVRRRGQEARLRCSPMKGHSHVYWYRQLPEEGLKFMVYLQKENIIDESGMPKERFSAEFPKEGPSILRIQQVVRGDSAAYFCASSPPGRGGGTDTQYFGPGTRLTVL.

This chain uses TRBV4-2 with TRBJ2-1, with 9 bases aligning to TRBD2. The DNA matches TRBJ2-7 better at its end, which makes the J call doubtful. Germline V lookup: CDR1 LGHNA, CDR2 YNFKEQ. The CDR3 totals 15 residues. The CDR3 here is CASRSSGGRYNEQYF. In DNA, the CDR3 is TGTGCCAGCAGGAGCAGCGGGGGGCGCTACAATGAGCAGTACTTC.

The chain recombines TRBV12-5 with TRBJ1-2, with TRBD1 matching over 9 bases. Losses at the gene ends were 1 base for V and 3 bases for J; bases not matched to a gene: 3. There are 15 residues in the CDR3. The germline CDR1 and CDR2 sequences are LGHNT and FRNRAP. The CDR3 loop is CASGLAQGAHYGYTF. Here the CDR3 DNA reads TGTGCTAGTGGTTTGGCACAGGGGGCTCACTATGGCTACACCTTC.

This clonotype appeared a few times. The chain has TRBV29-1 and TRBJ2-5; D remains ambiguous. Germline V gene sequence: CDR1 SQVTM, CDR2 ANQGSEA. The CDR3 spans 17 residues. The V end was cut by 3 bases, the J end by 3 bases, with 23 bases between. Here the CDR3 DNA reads TGCAGCGTTGATGGCAGTATTATTAATAAAGTAAAAGAGACCCAGTACTTC. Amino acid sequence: CSVDGSIINKVKETQYF.

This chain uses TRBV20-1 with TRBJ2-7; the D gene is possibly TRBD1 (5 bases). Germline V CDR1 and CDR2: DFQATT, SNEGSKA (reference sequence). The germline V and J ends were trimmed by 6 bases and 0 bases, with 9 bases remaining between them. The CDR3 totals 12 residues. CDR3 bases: TGCAGTGCCGACAGAAGCTCCTACGAGCAGTACTTC. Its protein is CSADRSSYEQYF.

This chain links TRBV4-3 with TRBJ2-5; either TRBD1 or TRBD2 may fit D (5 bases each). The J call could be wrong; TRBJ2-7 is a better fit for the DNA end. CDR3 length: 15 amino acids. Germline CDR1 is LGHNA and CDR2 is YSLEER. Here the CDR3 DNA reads TGCGCCAGCAGCCAAGTCTCAGGGACCACCTACGAGCAGTACTTC. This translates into CASSQVSGTTYEQYF.

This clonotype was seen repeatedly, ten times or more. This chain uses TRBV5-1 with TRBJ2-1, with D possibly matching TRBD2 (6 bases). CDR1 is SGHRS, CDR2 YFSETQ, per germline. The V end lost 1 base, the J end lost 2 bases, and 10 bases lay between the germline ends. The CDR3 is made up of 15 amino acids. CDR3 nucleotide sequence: TGCGCCAGCAGCTTGTTACCTAGCGCCTACAATGAGCAGTTCTTC. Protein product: CASSLLPSAYNEQFF.

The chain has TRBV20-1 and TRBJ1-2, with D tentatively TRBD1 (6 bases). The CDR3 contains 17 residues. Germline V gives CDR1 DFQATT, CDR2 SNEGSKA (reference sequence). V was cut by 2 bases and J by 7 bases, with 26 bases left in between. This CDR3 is CSARPPSRGGSRSGYTF. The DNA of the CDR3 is TGCAGTGCTAGACCCCCCTCCAGAGGGGGTTCACGCAGTGGCTACACCTTC.

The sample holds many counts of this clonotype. The CDR3 region is CASRERPTRGEQYF. The CDR3 DNA reads TGTGCCAGCCGCGAGCGGCCCACTAGGGGCGAGCAGTACTTC. This chain connects TRBV7-2 to TRBJ2-7; D tentatively reads TRBD1 or TRBD2 (5 bases each). The CDR3 has 14 amino acids. Germline assignment: CDR1 SGHTA and CDR2 FQGNSA. V shed 8 bases and J shed 6 bases, with 20 bases lying between them.

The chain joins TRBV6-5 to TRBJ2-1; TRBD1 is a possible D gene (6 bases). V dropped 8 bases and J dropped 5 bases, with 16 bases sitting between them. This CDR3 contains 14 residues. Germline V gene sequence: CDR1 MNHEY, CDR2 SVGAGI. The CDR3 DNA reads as TGTGCCAGCTGTTTAGGGGGAATGAACAATGAGCAGTTCTTC. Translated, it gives CASCLGGMNNEQFF.

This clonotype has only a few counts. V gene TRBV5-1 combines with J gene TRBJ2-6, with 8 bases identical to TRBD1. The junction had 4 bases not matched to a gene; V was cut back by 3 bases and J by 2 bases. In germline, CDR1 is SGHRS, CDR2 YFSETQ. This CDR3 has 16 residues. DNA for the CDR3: TGCGCCAGCAGCTCTCAGGGGGCGGCTGGGGCCAACGTCCTGACTTTC. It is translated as CASSSQGAAGANVLTF.

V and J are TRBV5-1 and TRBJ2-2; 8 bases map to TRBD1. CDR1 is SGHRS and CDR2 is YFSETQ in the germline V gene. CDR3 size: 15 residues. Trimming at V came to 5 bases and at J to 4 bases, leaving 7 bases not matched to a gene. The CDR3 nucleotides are TGCGCCAGCAGATCGGACAGGGTAACCACCGGGGAGCTGTTTTTT. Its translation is CASRSDRVTTGELFF.

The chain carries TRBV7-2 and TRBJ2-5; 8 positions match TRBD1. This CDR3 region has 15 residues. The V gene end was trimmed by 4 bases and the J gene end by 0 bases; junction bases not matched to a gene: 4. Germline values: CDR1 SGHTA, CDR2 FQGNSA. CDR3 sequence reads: CASSWDRRYQETQYF. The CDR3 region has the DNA TGTGCCAGCAGCTGGGACAGGAGATACCAAGAGACCCAGTACTTC.

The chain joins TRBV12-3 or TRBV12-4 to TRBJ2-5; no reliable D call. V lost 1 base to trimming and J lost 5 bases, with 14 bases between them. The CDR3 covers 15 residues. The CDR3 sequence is CASSLVPGGYETQYF. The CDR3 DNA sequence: TGTGCCAGCAGTTTAGTGCCAGGTGGTTACGAGACCCAGTACTTC.

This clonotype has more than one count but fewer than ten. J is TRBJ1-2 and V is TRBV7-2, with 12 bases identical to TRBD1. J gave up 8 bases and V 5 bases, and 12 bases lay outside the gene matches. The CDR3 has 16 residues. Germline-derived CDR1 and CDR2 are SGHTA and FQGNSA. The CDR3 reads CASSLDWDRGLSGYTF. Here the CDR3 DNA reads TGTGCCAGCAGCCTGGACTGGGACAGGGGGCTATCAGGCTACACCTTC.